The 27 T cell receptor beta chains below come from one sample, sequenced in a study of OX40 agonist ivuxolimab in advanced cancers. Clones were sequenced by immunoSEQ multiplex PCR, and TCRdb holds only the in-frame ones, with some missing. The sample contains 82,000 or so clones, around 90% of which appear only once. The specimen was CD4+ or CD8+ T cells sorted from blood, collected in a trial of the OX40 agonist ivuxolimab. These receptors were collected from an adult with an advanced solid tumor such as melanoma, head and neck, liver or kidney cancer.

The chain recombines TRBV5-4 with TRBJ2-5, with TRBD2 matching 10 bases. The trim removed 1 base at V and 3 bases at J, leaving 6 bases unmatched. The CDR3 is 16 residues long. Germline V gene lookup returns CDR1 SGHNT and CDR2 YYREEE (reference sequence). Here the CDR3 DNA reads TGTGCCAGCAGCTTGTTACAAGCGGGGGGGGAAGAGACCCAGTACTTC. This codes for CASSLLQAGGEETQYF.

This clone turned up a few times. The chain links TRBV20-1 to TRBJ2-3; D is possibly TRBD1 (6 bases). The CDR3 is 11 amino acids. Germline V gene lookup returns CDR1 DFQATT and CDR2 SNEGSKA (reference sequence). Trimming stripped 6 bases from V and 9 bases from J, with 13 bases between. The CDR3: CSAVHGGTQYF. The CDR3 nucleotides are TGCAGTGCGGTCCATGGGGGCACGCAGTATTTT.

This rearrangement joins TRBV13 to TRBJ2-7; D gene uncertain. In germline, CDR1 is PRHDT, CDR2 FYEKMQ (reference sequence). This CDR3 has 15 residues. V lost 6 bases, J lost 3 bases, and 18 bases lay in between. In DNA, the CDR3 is TGTGCCAGCAGTTATAGCCGAACTGGGTACTACGAGCAGTACTTC. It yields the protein CASSYSRTGYYEQYF.

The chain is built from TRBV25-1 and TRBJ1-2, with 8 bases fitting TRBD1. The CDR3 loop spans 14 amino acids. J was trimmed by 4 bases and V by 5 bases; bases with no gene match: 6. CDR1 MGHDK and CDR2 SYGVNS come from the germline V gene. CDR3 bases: TGTGCCAGCAGTCAAGCAGGACAGGGCTATGGCTACACCTTC. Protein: CASSQAGQGYGYTF.

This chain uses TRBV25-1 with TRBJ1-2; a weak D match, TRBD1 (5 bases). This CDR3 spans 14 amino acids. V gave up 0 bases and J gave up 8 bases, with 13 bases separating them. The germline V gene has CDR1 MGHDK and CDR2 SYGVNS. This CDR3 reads CASSEYQGTVGYTF. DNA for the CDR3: TGTGCCAGCAGTGAATATCAGGGAACAGTGGGCTACACCTTC.

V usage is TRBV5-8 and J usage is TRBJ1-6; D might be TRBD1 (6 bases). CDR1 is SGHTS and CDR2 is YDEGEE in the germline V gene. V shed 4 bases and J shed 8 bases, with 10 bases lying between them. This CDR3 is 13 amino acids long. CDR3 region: CASSRKGDSPLHF. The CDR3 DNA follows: TGTGCCAGCAGCCGAAAGGGGGATTCACCCCTCCACTTT.

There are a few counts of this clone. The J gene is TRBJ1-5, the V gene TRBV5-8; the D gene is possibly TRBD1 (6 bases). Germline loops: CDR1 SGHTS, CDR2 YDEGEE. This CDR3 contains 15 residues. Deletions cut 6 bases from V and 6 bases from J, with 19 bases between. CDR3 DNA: TGTGCCAGCATAGTGGACAGCGGCGTGGGTCAGCCCCAGCATTTT. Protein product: CASIVDSGVGQPQHF.

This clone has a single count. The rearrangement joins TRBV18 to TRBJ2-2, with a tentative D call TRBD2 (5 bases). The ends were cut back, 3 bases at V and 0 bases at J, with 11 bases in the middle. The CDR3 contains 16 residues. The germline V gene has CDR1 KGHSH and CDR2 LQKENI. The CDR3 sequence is CASSPVTGSNTGELFF. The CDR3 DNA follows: TGTGCCAGCTCACCCGTCACGGGGTCGAACACCGGGGAGCTGTTTTTT.

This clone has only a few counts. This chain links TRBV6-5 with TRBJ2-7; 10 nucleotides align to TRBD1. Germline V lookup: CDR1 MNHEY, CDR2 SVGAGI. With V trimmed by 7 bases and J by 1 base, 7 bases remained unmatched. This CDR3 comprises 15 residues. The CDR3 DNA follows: TGTGCCAGCACTACCGCGGACAGGGGGTCCTACGAGCAGTACTTC. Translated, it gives CASTTADRGSYEQYF.

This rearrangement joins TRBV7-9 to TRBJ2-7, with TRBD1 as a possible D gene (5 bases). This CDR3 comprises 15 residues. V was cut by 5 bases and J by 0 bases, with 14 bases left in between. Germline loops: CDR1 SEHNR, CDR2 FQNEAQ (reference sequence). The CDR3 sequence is CASSPQGRDSYEQYF. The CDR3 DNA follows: TGTGCCAGCAGCCCCCAGGGCAGGGACTCCTACGAGCAGTACTTC.

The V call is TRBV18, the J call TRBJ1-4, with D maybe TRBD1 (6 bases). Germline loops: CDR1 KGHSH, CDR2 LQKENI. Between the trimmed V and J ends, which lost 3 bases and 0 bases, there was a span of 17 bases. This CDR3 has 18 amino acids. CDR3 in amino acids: CASSPGKRTDATNEKLFF. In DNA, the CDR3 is TGTGCCAGCTCACCGGGTAAGAGGACAGACGCAACTAATGAAAAACTGTTTTTT.

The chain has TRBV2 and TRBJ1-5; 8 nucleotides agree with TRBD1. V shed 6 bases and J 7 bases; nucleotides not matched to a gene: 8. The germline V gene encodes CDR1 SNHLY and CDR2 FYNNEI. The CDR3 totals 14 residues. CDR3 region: CASREQGGGQPQHF. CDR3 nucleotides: TGTGCCAGCAGAGAACAGGGGGGGGGCCAGCCCCAGCATTTT.

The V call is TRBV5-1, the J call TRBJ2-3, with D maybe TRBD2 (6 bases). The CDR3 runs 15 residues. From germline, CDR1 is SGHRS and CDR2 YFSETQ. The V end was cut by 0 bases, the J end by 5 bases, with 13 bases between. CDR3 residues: CASSLGGVPVDTQYF. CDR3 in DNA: TGCGCCAGCAGCTTGGGCGGGGTCCCCGTAGATACGCAGTATTTT.

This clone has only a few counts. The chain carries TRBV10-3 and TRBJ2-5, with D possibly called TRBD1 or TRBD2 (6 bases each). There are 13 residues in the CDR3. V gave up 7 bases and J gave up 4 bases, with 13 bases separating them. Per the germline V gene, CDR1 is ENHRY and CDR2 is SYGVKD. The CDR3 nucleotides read TGTGCCATCAAGGGGGACGGGAGAGAGACCCAGTACTTC. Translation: CAIKGDGRETQYF.

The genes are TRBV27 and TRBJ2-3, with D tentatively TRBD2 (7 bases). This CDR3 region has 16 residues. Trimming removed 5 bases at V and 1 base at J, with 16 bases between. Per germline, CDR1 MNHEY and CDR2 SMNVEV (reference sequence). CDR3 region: CASSPGVGGGTDTQYF. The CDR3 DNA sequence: TGTGCCAGCAGTCCCGGAGTAGGGGGGGGCACAGATACGCAGTATTTT.

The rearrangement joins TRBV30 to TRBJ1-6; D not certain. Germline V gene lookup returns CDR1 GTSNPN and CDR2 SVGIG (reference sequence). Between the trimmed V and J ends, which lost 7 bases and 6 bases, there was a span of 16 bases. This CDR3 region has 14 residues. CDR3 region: CASPGVNFNSPLHF. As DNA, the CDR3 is TGTGCCTCCCCCGGGGTGAACTTTAATTCACCCCTCCACTTT.

CDR3 region: CASSITDRNYGYTF. The CDR3 DNA reads TGTGCCAGCAGCATCACGGACAGAAACTATGGCTACACCTTC. The chain has TRBV9 and TRBJ1-2; D may be TRBD1 (6 bases). Trimming cost V 4 bases and J 2 bases, with 12 bases left between them. The CDR3 is made up of 14 amino acids. Per the germline V gene, CDR1 is SGDLS and CDR2 is YYNGEE.

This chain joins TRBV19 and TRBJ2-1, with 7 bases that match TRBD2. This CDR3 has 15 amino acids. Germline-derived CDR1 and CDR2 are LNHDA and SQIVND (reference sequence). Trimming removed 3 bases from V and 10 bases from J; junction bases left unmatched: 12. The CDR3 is CASSISGLGSREQFF. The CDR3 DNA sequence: TGTGCCAGTAGTATTAGTGGACTAGGGTCCAGGGAGCAGTTCTTC.

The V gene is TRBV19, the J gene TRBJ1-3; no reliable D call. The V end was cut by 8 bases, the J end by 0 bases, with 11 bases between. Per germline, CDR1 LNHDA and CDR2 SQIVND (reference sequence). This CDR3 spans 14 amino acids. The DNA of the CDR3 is TGTGCCAGTTTGGGCGGAAGCTCTGGAAACACCATATATTTT. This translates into CASLGGSSGNTIYF.

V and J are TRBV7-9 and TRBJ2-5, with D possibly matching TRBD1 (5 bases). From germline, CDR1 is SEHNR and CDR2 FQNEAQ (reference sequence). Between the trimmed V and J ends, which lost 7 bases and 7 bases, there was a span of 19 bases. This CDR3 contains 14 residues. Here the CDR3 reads CASTPTVPYGTQYF. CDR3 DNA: TGTGCCAGCACCCCGACAGTGCCATACGGGACCCAGTACTTC. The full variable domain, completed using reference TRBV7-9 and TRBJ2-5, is DTGVSQNPRHKITKRGQNVTFRCDPISEHNRLYWYRQTLGQGPEFLTYFQNEAQLEKSRLLSDRFSAERPKGSFSTLEIQRTEQGDSAMYLCASTPTVPYGTQYFGPGTRLLVL.

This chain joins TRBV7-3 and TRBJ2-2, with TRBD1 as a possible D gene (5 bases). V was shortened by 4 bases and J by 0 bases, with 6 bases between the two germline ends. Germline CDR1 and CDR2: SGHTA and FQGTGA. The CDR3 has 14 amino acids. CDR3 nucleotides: TGTGCCAGCAGCTACAGGACGAACACCGGGGAGCTGTTTTTT. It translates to CASSYRTNTGELFF. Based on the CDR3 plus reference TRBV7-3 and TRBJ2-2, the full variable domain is GAGVSQTPSNKVTEKGKYVELRCDPISGHTALYWYRQSLGQGPEFLIYFQGTGAADDSGLPNDRFFAVRPEGSVSTLKIQRTERGDSAVYLCASSYRTNTGELFFGEGSRLTVL.

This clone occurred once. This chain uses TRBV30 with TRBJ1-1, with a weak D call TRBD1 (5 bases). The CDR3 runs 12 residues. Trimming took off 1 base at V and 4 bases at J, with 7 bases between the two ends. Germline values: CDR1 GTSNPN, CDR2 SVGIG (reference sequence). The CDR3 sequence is CAWSAGGTEAFF. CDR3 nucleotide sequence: TGTGCCTGGAGTGCCGGGGGCACTGAAGCTTTCTTT. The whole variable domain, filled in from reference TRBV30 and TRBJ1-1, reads SQTIHQWPATLVQPVGSPLSLECTVEGTSNPNLYWYRQAAGRGLQLLFYSVGIGQISSEVPQNLSASRPQDRQFILSSKKLLLSDSGFYLCAWSAGGTEAFFGQGTRLTVV.

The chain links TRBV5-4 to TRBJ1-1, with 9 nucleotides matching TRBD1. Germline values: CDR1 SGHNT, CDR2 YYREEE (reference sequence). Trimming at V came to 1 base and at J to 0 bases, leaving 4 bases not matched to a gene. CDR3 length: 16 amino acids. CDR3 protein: CASSLTGQGLNTEAFF. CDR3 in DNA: TGTGCCAGCAGCTTGACGGGACAGGGTTTGAACACTGAAGCTTTCTTT.

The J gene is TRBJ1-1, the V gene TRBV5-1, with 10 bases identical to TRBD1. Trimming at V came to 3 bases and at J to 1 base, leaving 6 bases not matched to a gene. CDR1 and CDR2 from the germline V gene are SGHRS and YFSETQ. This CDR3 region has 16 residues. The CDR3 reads CASSSTGGAGNTEAFF. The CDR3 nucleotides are TGCGCCAGCAGCTCGACAGGGGGCGCGGGGAACACTGAAGCTTTCTTT.

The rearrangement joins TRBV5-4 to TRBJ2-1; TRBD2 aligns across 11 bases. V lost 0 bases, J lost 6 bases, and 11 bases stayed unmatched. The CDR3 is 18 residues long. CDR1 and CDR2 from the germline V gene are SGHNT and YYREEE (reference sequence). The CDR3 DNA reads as TGTGCCAGCAGCTTGGGAGGGCGTAGCGGGGGGGCTCTCAATGAGCAGTTCTTC. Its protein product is CASSLGGRSGGALNEQFF. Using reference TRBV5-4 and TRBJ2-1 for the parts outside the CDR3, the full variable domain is ETGVTQSPTHLIKTRGQQVTLRCSSQSGHNTVSWYQQALGQGPQFIFQYYREEENGRGNFPPRFSGLQFPNYSSELNVNALELDDSALYLCASSLGGRSGGALNEQFFGPGTRLTVL.

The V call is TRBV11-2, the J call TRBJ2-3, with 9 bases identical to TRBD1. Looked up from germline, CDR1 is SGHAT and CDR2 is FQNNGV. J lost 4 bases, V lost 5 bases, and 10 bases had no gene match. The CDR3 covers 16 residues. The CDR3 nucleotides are TGTGCCAGCAGCGTTCCGACAGGGGGTGGATCAGATACGCAGTATTTT. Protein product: CASSVPTGGGSDTQYF.

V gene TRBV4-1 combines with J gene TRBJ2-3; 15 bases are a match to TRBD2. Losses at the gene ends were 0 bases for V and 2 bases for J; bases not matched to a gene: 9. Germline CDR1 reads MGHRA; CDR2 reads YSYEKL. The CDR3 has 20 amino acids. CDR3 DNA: TGCGCCAGCAGCCAAGAGGGGACGGGACTAGCGGGGGGCCCCACAGATACGCAGTATTTT. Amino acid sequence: CASSQEGTGLAGGPTDTQYF.